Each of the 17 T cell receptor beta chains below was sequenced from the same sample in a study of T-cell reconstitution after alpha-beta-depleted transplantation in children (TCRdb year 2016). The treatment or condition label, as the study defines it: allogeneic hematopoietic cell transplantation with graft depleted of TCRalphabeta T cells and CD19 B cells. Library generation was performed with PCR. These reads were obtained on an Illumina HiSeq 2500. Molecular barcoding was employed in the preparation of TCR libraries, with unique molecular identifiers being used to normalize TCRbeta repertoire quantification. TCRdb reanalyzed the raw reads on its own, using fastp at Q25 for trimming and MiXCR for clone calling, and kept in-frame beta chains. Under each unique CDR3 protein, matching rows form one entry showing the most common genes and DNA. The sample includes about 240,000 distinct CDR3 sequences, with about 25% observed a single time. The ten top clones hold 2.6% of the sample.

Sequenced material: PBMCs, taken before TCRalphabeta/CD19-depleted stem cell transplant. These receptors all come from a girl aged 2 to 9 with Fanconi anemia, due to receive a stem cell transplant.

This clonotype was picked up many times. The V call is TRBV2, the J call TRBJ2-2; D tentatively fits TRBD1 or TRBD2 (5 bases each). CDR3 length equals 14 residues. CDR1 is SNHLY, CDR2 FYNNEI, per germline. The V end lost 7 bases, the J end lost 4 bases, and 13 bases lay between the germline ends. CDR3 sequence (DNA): TGTGCCAGCAAGCCGGGGACGGTCACCGGGGAGCTGTTTTTT. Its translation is CASKPGTVTGELFF.

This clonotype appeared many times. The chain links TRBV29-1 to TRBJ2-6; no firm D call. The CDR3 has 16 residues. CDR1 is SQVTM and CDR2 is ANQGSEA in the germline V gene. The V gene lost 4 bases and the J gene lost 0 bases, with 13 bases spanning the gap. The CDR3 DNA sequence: TGCAGCGTTGTGGTTCACGGTAGCTCTGGGGCCAACGTCCTGACTTTC. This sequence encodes CSVVVHGSSGANVLTF.

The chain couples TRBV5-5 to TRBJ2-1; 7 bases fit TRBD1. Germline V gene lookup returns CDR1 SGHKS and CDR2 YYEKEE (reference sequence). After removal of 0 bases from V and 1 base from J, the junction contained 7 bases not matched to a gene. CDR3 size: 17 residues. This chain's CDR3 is CASSLDRGLSSYNEQFF. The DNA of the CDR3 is TGTGCCAGCAGCTTGGATAGGGGGCTTAGTTCCTACAATGAGCAGTTCTTC.

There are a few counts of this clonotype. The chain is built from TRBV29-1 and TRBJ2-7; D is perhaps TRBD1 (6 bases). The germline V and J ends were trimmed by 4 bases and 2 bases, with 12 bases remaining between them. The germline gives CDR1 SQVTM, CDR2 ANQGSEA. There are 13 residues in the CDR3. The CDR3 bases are TGCAGCGTTGTGACAGGCTACACCTACGAGCAGTACTTC. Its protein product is CSVVTGYTYEQYF.

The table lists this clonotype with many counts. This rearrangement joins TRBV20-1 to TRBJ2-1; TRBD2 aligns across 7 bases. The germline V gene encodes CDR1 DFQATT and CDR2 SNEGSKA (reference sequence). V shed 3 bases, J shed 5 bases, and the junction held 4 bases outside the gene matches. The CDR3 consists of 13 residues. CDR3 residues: CSARSGNHNEQFF. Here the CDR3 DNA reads TGCAGTGCTAGGAGCGGGAACCACAATGAGCAGTTCTTC.

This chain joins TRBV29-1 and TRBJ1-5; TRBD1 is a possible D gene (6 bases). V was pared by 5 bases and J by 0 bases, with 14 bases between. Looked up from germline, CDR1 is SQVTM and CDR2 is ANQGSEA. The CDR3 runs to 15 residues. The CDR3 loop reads CSVSQGFHSNQPQHF. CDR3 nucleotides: TGCAGCGTTTCCCAGGGGTTTCATAGCAATCAGCCCCAGCATTTT.

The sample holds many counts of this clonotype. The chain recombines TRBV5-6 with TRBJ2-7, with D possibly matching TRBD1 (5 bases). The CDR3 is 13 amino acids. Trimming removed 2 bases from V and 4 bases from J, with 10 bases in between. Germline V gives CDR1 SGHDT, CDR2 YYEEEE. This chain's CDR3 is CASSFREAYEQYF. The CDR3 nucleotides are TGTGCCAGCAGCTTCAGGGAAGCGTACGAGCAGTACTTC. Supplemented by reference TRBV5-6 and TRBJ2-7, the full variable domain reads DAGVTQSPTHLIKTRGQQVTLRCSPKSGHDTVSWYQQALGQGPQFIFQYYEEEERQRGNFPDRFSGHQFPNYSSELNVNALLLGDSALYLCASSFREAYEQYFGPGTRLTVT.

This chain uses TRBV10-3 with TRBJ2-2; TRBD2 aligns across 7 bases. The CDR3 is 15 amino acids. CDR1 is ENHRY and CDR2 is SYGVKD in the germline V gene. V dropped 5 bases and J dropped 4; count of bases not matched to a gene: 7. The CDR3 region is CAISFGGSSTGELFF. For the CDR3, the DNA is TGTGCCATCAGTTTTGGCGGGAGTTCCACCGGGGAGCTGTTTTTT.

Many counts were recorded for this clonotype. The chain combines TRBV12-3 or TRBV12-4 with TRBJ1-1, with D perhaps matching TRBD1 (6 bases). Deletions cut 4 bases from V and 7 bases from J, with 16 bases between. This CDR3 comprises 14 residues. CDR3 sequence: CASSSSLEGVEAFF. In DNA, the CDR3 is TGTGCCAGCAGTTCATCCCTCGAGGGGGTTGAAGCTTTCTTT.

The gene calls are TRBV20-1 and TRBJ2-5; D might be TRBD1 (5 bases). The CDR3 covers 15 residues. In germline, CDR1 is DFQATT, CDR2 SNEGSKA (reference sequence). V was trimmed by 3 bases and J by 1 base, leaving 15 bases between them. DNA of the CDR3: TGCAGTGCTAGCGTCGGTGCAGGGCTCCAAGAGACCCAGTACTTC. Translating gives CSASVGAGLQETQYF.

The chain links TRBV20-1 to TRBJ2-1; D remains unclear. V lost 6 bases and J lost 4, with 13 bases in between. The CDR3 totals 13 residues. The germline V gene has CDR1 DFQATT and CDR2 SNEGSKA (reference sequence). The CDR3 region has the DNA TGCAGTGCCCCGTCATCCCGTTACAATGAGCAGTTCTTC. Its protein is CSAPSSRYNEQFF.

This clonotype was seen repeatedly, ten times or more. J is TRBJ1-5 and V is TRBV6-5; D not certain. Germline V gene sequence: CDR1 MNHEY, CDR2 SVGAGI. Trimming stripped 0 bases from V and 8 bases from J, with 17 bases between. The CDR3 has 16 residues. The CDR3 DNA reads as TGTGCCAGCAGTTACTCGAAACCACAGCTCTTAGAGCCCCAGCATTTT. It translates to CASSYSKPQLLEPQHF.

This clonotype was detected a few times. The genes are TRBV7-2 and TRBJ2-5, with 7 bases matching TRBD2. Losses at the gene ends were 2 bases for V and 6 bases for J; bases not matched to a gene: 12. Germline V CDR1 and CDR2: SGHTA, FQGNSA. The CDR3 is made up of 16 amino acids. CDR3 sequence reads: CASSLFGWTREQTQYF. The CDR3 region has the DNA TGTGCCAGCAGCTTATTTGGTTGGACTAGAGAACAGACCCAGTACTTC.

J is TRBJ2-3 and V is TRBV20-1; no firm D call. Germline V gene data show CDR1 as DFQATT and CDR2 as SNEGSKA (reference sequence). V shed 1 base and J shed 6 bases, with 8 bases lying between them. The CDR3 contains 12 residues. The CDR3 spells CSARVPRDTQYF. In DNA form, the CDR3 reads TGCAGTGCTAGAGTCCCCCGTGATACGCAGTATTTT.

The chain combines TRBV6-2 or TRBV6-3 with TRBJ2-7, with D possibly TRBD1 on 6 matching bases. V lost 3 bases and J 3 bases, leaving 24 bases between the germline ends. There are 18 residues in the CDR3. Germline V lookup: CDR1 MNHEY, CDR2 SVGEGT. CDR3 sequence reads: CASSYHVQGSAYYYEQYF. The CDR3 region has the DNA TGTGCCAGCAGTTATCACGTACAGGGCAGCGCCTACTACTACGAGCAGTACTTC.

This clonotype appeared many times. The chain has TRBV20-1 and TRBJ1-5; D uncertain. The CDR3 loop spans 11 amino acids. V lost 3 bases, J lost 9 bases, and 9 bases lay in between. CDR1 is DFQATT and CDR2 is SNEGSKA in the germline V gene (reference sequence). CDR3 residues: CSASLSGPQHF. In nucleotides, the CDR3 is TGCAGTGCTAGTCTGTCTGGGCCCCAGCATTTT.

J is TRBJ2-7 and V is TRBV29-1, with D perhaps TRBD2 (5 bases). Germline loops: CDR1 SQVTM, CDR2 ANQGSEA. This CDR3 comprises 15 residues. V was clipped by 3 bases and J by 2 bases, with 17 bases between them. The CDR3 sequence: CSVEEEAGRTYEQYF. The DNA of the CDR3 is TGCAGCGTTGAGGAGGAGGCGGGCCGGACCTACGAGCAGTACTTC.